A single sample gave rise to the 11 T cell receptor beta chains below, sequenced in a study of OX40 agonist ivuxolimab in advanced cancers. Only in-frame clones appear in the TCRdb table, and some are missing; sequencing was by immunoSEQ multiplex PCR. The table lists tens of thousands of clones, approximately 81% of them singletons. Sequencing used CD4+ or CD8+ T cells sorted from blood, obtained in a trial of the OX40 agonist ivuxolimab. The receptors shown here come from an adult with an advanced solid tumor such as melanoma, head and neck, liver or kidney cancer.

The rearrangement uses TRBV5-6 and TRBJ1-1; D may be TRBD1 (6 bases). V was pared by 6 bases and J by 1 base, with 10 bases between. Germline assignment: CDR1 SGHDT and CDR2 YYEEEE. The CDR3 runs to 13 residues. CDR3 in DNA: TGTGCCAGCACCCAACAGGGGAACACTGAAGCTTTCTTT. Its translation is CASTQQGNTEAFF. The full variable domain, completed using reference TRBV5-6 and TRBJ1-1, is DAGVTQSPTHLIKTRGQQVTLRCSPKSGHDTVSWYQQALGQGPQFIFQYYEEEERQRGNFPDRFSGHQFPNYSSELNVNALLLGDSALYLCASTQQGNTEAFFGQGTRLTVV.

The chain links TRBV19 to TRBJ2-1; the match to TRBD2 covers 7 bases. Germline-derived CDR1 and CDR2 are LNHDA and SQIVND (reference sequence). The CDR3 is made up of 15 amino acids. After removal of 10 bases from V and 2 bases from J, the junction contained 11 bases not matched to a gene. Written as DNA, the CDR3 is TGTGCCACCACCGCCCTAAGCGGGGCCTACAATGAGCAGTTCTTC. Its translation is CATTALSGAYNEQFF.

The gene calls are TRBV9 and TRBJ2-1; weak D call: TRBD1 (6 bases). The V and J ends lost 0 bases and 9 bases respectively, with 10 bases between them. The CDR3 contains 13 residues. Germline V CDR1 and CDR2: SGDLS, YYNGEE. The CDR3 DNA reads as TGTGCCAGCAGCGTAGGGGGGCCCGGTGAGCAGTTCTTC. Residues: CASSVGGPGEQFF.

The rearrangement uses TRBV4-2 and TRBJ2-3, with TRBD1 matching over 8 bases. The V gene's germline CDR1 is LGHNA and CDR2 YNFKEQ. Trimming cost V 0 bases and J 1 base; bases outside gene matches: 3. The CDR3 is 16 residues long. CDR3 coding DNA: TGTGCCAGCAGCCAAGAACCGGGACAGGGCACAGATACGCAGTATTTT. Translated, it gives CASSQEPGQGTDTQYF.

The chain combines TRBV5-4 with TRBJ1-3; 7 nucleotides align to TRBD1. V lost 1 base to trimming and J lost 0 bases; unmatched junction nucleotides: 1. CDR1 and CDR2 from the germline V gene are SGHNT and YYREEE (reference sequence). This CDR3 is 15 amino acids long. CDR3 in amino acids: CASSLNRGSGNTIYF. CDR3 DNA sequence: TGTGCCAGCAGCTTGAACAGGGGCTCTGGAAACACCATATATTTT.

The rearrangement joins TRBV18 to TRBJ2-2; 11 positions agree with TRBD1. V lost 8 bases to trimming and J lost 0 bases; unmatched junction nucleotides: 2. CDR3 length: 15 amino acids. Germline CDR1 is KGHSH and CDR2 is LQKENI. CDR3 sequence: CASPGQGANTGELFF. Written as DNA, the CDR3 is TGTGCCAGCCCGGGACAGGGGGCGAACACCGGGGAGCTGTTTTTT.

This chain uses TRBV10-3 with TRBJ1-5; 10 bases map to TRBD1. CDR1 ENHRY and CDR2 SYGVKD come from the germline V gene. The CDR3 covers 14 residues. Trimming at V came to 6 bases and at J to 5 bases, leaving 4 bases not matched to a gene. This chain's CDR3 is CAISSDRGHQPQHF. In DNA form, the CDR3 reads TGTGCCATCAGCAGTGACAGGGGGCATCAGCCCCAGCATTTT.

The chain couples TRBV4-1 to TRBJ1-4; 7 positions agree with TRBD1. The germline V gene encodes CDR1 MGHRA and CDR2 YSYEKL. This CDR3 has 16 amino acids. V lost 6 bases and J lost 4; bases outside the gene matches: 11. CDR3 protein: CASRRDSSFFNEKLFF. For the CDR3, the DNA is TGCGCCAGCAGAAGGGACAGCTCCTTCTTTAATGAAAAACTGTTTTTT.

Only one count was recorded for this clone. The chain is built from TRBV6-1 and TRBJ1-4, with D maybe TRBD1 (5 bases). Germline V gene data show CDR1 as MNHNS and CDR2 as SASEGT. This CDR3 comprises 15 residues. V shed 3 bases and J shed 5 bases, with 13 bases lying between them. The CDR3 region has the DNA TGTGCCAGCAGTGACTTCTGGGACTCCAATGAAAAACTGTTTTTT. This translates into CASSDFWDSNEKLFF.

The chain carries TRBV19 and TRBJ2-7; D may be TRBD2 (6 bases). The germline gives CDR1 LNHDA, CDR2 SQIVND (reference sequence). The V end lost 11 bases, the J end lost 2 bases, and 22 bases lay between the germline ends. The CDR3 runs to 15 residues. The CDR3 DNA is TGTGCCGTACAGAACCCGGGGGTCGGAACCTACGAGCAGTACTTC. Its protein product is CAVQNPGVGTYEQYF.

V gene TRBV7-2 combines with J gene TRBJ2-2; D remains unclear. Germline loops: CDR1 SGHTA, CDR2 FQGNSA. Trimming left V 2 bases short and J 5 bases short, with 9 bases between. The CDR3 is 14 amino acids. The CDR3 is CASSLSPRTGELFF. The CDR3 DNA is TGTGCCAGCAGCTTAAGTCCTAGAACCGGGGAGCTGTTTTTT.